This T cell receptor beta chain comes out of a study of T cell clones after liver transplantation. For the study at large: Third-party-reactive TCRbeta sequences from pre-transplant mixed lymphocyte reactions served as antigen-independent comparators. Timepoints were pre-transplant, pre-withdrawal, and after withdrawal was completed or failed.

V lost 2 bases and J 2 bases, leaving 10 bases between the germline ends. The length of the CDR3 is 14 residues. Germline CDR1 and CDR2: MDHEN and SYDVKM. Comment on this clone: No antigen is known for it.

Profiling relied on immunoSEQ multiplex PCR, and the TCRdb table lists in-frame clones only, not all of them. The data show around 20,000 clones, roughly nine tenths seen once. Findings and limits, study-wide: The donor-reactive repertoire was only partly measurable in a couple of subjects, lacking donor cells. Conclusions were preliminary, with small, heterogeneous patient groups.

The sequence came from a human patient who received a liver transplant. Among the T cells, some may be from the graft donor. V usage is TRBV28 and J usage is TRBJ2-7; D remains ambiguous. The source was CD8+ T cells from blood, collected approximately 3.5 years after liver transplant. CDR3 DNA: TGTGCCAGCAGTTTAAGTCTACGCGCCTACGAGCAGTACTTC. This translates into CASSLSLRAYEQYF.